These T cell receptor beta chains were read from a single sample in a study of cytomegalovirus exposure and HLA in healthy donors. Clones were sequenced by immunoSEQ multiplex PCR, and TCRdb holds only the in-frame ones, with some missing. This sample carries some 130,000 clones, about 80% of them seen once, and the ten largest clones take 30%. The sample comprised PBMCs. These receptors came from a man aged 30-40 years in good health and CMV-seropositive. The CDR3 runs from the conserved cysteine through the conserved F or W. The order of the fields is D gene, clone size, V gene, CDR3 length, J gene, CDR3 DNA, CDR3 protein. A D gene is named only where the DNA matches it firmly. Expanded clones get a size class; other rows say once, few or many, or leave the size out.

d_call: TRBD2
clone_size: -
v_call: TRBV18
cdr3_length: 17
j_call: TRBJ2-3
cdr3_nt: TGTGCCAGCTCCCCCCGAGGGGCTCGGGGGGGCACAGATACGCAGTATTTT
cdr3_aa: CASSPRGARGGTDTQYF

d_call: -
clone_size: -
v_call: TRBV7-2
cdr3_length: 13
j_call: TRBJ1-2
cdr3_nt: TGTGCCAGCAGCCATGAGGGTTTCGATGGCTACACCTTC
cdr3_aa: CASSHEGFDGYTF

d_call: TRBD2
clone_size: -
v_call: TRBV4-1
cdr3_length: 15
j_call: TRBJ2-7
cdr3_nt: TGCGCCAGCAGCCAGAGAGCGGGGGGGCGATACGAGCAGTACTTC
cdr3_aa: CASSQRAGGRYEQYF

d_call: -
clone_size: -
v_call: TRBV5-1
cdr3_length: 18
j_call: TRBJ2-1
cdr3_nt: TGCGCCAGCAGCCCCCCCCTTAGCGGACTAAGCTCCTACAATGAGCAGTTCTTC
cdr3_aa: CASSPPLSGLSSYNEQFF

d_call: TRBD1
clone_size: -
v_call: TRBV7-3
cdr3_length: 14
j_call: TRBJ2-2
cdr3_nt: TGTGCCAGCAGCCACGGGACAGGGGTTGGGGAGCTGTTTTTT
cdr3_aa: CASSHGTGVGELFF

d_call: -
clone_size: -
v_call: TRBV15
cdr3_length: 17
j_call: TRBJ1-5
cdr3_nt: TGTGCCACCAGCAGAGACACAGGGCCAGTGGGCAATCAGCCCCAGCATTTT
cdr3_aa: CATSRDTGPVGNQPQHF

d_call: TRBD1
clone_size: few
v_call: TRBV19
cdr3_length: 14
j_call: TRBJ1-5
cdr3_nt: TGTGCCAGTAGCAGTGGGACAGGGATTCAGCCCCAGCATTTT
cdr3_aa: CASSSGTGIQPQHF

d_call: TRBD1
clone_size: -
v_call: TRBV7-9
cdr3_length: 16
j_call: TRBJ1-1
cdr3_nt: TGTGCCAGCAGCTCCTCAGGGGGCTATATGAACACTGAAGCTTTCTTT
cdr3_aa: CASSSSGGYMNTEAFF

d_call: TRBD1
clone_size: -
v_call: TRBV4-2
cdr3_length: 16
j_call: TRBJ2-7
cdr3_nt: TGTGCCAGCAGCCAACCTCCGGGACAGGGTGCCTACGAGCAGTACTTC
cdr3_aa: CASSQPPGQGAYEQYF

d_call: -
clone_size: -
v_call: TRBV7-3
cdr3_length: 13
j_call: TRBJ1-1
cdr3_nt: TGTGCCAGCAGCATACAGGGAGATACTGAAGCTTTCTTT
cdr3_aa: CASSIQGDTEAFF

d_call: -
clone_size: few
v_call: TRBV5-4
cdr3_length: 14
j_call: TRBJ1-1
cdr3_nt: TGTGCCAGCAGCTTGGCGGGGGGTAGGACTGAAGCTTTCTTT
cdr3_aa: CASSLAGGRTEAFF

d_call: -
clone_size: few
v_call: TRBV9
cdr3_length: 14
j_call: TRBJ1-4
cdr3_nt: TGTGCCAGCAGCGTAGCCGGCGGGTCGGAAAAACTGTTTTTT
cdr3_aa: CASSVAGGSEKLFF

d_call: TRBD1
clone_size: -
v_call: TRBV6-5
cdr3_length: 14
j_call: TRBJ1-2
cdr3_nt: TGTGCCAGCACCCCCTCAACAGGGGGCTATGGCTACACCTTC
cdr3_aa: CASTPSTGGYGYTF

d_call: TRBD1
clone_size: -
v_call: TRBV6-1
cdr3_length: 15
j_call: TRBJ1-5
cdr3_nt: TGTGCCAGCAGCGCGGACAGGGGTGACAATCAGCCCCAGCATTTT
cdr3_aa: CASSADRGDNQPQHF

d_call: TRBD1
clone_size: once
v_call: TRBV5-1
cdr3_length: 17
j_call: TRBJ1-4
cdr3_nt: TGCGCCAGCAGCTTGGCGGAAGGGACAGGGGCTAACGAAAAACTGTTTTTT
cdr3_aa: CASSLAEGTGANEKLFF

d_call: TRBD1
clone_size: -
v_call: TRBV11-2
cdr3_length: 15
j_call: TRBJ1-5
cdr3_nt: TGTGCCAGCAGCTTAGACGACAGGGACAATCAGCCCCAGCATTTT
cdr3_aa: CASSLDDRDNQPQHF

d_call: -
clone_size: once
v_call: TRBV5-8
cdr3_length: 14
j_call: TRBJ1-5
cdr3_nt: TGTGCCAGCAGCTTGGGGGCGAGCAATCAGCCCCAGCATTTT
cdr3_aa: CASSLGASNQPQHF

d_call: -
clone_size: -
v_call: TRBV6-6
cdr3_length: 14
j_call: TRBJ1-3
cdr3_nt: TGTGCCAGCAGTTCTGGCAGCTCTGGAAACACCATATATTTT
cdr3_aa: CASSSGSSGNTIYF

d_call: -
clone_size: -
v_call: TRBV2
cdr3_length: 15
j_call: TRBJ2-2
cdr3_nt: TGTGCCAGCAGCCGACAGGTCGCGAACACCGGGGAGCTGTTTTTT
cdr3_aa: CASSRQVANTGELFF

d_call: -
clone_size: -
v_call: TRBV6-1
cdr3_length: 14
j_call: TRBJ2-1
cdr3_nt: TGTGCCAGCAGTGCCTCGAGCTCCTACAATGAGCAGTTCTTC
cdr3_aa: CASSASSSYNEQFF

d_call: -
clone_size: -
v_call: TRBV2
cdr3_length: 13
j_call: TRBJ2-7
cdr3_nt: TGTGCCAGCAGTGATGGCAGGGCCTACGAGCAGTACTTC
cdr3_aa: CASSDGRAYEQYF

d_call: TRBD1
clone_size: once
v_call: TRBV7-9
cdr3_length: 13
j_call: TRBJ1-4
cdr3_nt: TGTGCCACGAGGGACAGAAAAAATGAAAAACTGTTTTTT
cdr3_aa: CATRDRKNEKLFF

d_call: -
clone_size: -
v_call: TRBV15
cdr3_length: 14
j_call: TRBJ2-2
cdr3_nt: TGTGCCACCAGCAACCCCCCGGGGGCCGGGGAGCTGTTTTTT
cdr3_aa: CATSNPPGAGELFF

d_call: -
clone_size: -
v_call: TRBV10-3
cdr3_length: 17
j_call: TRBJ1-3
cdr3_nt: TGTGCCATCAGTGAGTCGGCACAGCCCAGCTCTGGAAACACCATATATTTT
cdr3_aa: CAISESAQPSSGNTIYF

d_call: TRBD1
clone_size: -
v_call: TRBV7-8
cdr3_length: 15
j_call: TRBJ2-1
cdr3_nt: TGTGCCAGCACGCCGGGCAGGGGGACCTACAATGAGCAGTTCTTC
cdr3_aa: CASTPGRGTYNEQFF

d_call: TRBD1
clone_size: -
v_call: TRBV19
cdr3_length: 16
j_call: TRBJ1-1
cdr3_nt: TGTGCCAGTAGTATGGGGACAGGACCCCCCAACACTGAAGCTTTCTTT
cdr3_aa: CASSMGTGPPNTEAFF

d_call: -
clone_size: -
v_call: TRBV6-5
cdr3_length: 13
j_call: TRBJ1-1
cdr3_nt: TGTGCCAGCAGTTATGAGGGGAACACTGAAGCTTTCTTT
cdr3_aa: CASSYEGNTEAFF

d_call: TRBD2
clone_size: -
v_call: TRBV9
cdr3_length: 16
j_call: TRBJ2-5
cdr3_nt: TGTGCCAGCAGCGCCTTGACTAGCGGGGGGGCCGAGACCCAGTACTTC
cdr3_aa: CASSALTSGGAETQYF

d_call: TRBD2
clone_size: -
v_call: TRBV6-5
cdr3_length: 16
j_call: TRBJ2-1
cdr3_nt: TGTGCCAGCAGTTACACTAGCGGGAGCTCCTACAATGAGCAGTTCTTC
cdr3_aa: CASSYTSGSSYNEQFF

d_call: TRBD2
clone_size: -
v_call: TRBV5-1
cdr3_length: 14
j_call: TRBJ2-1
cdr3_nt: TGCGCCAGCACCCCTAGCGGGGCCTACAATGAGCAGTTCTTC
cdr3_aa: CASTPSGAYNEQFF

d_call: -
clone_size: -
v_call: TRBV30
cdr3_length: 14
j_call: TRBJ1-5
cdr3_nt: TGTGCCTGGAAATGGGGAGGGACGGGTCAGCCCCAGCATTTT
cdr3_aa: CAWKWGGTGQPQHF

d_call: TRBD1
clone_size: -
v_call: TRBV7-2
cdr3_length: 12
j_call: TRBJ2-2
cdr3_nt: TGTGCCAGCAGCCAGGGGGCCGGGGAGCTGTTTTTT
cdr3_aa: CASSQGAGELFF

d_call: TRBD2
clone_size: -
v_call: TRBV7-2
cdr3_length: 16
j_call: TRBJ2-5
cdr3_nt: TGTGCCAGCAGCTTGGGACTAGCGGGGGCACAAGAGACCCAGTACTTC
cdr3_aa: CASSLGLAGAQETQYF

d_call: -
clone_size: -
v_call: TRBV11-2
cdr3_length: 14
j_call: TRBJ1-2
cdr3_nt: TGTGCCAGCAGCTTAGATGGCGAGGTCTATGGCTACACCTTC
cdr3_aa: CASSLDGEVYGYTF

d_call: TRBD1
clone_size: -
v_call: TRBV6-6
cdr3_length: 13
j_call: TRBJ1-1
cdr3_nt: TGTGCCAGCAGTCAGACAGGGTACACTGAAGCTTTCTTT
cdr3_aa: CASSQTGYTEAFF

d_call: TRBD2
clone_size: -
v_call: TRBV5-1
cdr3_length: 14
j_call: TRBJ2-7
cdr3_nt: TGCGCCAGCACCTATAGCGGGATAAACTACGAGCAGTACTTC
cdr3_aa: CASTYSGINYEQYF

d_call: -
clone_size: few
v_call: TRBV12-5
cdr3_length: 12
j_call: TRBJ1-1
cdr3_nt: TGTGCTAGTAAGGGGTGGGTATCTGAAGCTTTCTTT
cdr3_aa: CASKGWVSEAFF

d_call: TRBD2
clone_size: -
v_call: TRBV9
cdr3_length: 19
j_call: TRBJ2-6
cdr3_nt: TGTGCCAGCAGCGTAGGTCTGAGCGGGAGTGGGGCTGGGGCCAACGTCCTGACTTTC
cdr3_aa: CASSVGLSGSGAGANVLTF

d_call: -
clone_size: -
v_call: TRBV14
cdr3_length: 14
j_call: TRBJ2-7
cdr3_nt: TGTGCCAGCAGCCAAGGGGGGCAGATCGTCGTGCAGTACTTC
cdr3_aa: CASSQGGQIVVQYF

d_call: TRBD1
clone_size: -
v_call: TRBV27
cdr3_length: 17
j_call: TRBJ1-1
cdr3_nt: TGTGCCAGCAGTTTATCTGGGACAGGAGGAGGGGGCACTGAAGCTTTCTTT
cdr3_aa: CASSLSGTGGGGTEAFF

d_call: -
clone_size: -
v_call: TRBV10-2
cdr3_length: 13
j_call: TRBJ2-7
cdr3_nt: TGCGCCAGCAGTGGTAGCGACTGGAACGAGCAGTACTTC
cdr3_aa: CASSGSDWNEQYF

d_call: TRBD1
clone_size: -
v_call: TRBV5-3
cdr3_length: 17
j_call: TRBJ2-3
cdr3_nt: TGTGCCAGAAGCTTGTCGAGACAGGGGGTTCCCACAGATACGCAGTATTTT
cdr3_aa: CARSLSRQGVPTDTQYF

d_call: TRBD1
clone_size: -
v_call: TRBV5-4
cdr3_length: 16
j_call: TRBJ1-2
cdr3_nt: TGTGCCACCACACCGGGACAGCAATTTCCTAACTATGGCTACACCTTC
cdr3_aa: CATTPGQQFPNYGYTF

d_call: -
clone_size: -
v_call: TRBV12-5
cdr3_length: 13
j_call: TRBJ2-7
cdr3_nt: TGTGCTAGTGGTTTGGGACAGCACTACGAGCAGTACTTC
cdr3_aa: CASGLGQHYEQYF

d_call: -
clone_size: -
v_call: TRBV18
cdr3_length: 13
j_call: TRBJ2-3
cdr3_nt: TGTGCCAGCTCACGGGACTTCACAGATACGCAGTATTTT
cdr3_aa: CASSRDFTDTQYF

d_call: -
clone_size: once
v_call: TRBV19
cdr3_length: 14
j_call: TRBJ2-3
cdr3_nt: TGTGCCAGTAACAATCGGGTTGCTGGGGATACGCAGTATTTT
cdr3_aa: CASNNRVAGDTQYF

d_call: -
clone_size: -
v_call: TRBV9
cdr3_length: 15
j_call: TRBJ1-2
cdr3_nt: TGTGCCAGCAGCGTAGGGGGGGGAGGCGGCTATGGCTACACCTTC
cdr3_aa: CASSVGGGGGYGYTF

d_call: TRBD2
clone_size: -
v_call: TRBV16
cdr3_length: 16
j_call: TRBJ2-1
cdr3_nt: TGTGCCAGCAGCCAACCAATTAGCGGGGGGGCCAATGAGCAGTTCTTC
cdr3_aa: CASSQPISGGANEQFF

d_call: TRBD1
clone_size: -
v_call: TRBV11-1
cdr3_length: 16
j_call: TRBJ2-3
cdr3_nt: TGTGCCAGCAGCTTAGGTGCCGGGACAGTCACAGATACGCAGTATTTT
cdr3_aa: CASSLGAGTVTDTQYF

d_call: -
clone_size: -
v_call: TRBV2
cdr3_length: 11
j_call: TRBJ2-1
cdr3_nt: TGTGCCAGCGCGGCGTTCAATGAGCAGTTCTTC
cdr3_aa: CASAAFNEQFF

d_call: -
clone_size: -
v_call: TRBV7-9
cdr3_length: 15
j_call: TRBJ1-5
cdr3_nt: TGTGCCAGCAGCTTATCTACAGTAAAGAATCAGCCCCAGCATTTT
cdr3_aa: CASSLSTVKNQPQHF

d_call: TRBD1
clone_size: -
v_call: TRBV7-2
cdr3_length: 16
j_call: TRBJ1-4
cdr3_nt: TGTGCCAGCAGCTGGGGGACAGGGGGCGCGGTTGAAAAACTGTTTTTT
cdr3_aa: CASSWGTGGAVEKLFF

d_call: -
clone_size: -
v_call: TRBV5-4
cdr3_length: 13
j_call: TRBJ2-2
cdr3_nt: TGTGCCAGCAGCTTGCAGGAGGCCGGGGAGCTGTTTTTT
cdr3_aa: CASSLQEAGELFF

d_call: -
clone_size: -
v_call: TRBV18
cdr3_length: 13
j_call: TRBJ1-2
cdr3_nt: TGTGCCAGCTCACCGGACAGCAAGTATGGCTACACCTTC
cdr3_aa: CASSPDSKYGYTF

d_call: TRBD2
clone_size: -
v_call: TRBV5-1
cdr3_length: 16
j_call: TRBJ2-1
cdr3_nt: TGCGCCAGCAGCTTGGAGACTAGCGGGGGTTACAATGAGCAGTTCTTC
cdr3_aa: CASSLETSGGYNEQFF

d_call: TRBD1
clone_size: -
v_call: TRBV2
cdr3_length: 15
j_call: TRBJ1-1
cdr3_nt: TGTGCCAGCAGGGAACAGGGGCGAGCGAACACTGAAGCTTTCTTT
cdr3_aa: CASREQGRANTEAFF

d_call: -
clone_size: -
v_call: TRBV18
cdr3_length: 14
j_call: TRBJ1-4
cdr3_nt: TGTGCCAGCTCAATCCCGGGACGGGGGGAAAAACTGTTTTTT
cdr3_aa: CASSIPGRGEKLFF

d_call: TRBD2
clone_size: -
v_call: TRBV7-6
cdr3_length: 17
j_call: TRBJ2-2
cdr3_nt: TGTGCCAGCAGCTTAGGGGCTAGCGGGATCTCCACCGGGGAGCTGTTTTTT
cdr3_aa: CASSLGASGISTGELFF

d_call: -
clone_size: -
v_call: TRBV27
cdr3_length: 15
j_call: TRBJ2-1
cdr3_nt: TGTGCCAGCGGGGAGGACTGGAGCTCCTACAATGAGCAGTTCTTC
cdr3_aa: CASGEDWSSYNEQFF

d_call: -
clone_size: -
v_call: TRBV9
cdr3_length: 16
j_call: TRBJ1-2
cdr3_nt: TGTGCCAGCAGCGTAGGTCAGAGGGCTGAAGGAGGTGGCTACACCTTC
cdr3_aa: CASSVGQRAEGGGYTF